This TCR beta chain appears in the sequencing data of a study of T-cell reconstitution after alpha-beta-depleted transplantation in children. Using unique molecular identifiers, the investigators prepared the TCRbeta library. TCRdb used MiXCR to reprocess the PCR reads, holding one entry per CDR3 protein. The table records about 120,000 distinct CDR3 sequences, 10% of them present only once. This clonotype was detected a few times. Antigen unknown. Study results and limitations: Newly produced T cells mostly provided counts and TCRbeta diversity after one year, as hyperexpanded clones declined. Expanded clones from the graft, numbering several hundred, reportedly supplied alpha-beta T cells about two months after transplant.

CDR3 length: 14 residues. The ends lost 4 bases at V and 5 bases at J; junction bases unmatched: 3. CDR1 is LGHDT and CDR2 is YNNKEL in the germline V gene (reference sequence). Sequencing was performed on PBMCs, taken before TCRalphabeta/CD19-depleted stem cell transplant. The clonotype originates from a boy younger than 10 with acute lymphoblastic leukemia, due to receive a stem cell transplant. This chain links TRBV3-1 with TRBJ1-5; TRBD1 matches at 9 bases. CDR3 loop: CASSPDRGYQPQHF. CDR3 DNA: TGTGCCAGCAGCCCTGACAGGGGGTATCAGCCCCAGCATTTT.